The 10 T cell receptor beta chains below all came from one sample that was sequenced in a study of T cell responses to AZD1222 COVID-19 vaccine. Clones were read by immunoSEQ multiplex PCR, and TCRdb kept only the in-frame ones, dropping some. The sample lists some 140,000 clones, about 93% occurring once. This sample comprised peripheral blood, obtained on day 0 of AZD1222 vaccination. The receptors come from an adult in good health.

The gene calls are TRBV25-1 and TRBJ2-7; TRBD2 might be the D (5 bases). CDR3 length: 13 amino acids. Trimming removed 8 bases at V and 7 bases at J, with 18 bases between. CDR1 is MGHDK, CDR2 SYGVNS, per germline. In DNA form, the CDR3 reads TGTGCCAGCGGTGTGTCGGGGAGCAGTGAGCAGTACTTC. Translation: CASGVSGSSEQYF.

The chain couples TRBV6-5 to TRBJ1-1, with D unclear. CDR3 size: 10 residues. Trimming cost V 7 bases and J 8 bases, with 8 bases left between them. Germline V gene sequence: CDR1 MNHEY, CDR2 SVGAGI. The CDR3 loop is CASNRLEAFF. The CDR3 region has the DNA TGTGCCAGCAACCGACTAGAAGCTTTCTTT.

The rearrangement uses TRBV18 and TRBJ2-5; unclear D gene. The germline V gene encodes CDR1 KGHSH and CDR2 LQKENI. Trimming left V 2 bases short and J 5 bases short, with 6 bases between. The CDR3 totals 12 residues. The CDR3 sequence is CASSPSPETQYF. DNA for the CDR3: TGTGCCAGCTCACCAAGCCCGGAGACCCAGTACTTC.

V is TRBV15 and J is TRBJ2-7; 14 nucleotides agree with TRBD2. Trimming cost V 3 bases and J 5 bases; bases outside gene matches: 15. The germline V gene has CDR1 LNHNV and CDR2 YYDKDF (reference sequence). The CDR3 loop spans 19 amino acids. This CDR3 is CATSSFGTSGSISLDEQYF. DNA of the CDR3: TGTGCCACCAGCAGTTTTGGGACTAGCGGGAGTATCTCACTGGACGAGCAGTACTTC.

The V gene is TRBV30, the J gene TRBJ1-6; D uncertain. The CDR3 is 15 amino acids. The germline V and J ends were trimmed by 5 bases and 0 bases, with 11 bases remaining between them. CDR1 and CDR2 (germline): GTSNPN, SVGIG (reference sequence). For the CDR3, the DNA is TGTGCCTGGGTGCCAGAGAGCTCCTATAATTCACCCCTCCACTTT. This encodes CAWVPESSYNSPLHF. The entire variable domain, with the rest obtained from reference TRBV30 and TRBJ1-6, is as follows: SQTIHQWPATLVQPVGSPLSLECTVEGTSNPNLYWYRQAAGRGLQLLFYSVGIGQISSEVPQNLSASRPQDRQFILSSKKLLLSDSGFYLCAWVPESSYNSPLHFGNGTRLTVT.

This chain links TRBV2 with TRBJ1-5; D remains ambiguous. The CDR3 consists of 14 residues. Deletions cut 7 bases from V and 3 bases from J, with 13 bases between. CDR1 SNHLY and CDR2 FYNNEI come from the germline V gene. Here the CDR3 reads CASTSAGLNQPQHF. The CDR3 DNA follows: TGTGCCAGCACCAGTGCCGGCCTCAATCAGCCCCAGCATTTT.

This chain uses TRBV9 with TRBJ1-1, with D possibly being TRBD1 (5 bases). The CDR3 extends over 15 amino acids. Germline CDR1 reads SGDLS; CDR2 reads YYNGEE. The ends were cut back, 0 bases at V and 0 bases at J, with 9 bases in the middle. The CDR3 reads CASSVDEGLNTEAFF. The CDR3 DNA sequence: TGTGCCAGCAGCGTAGATGAGGGGCTGAACACTGAAGCTTTCTTT.

V usage is TRBV28 and J usage is TRBJ2-7, with a tentative D call TRBD2 (7 bases). The CDR3 loop spans 14 amino acids. Trimming stripped 7 bases from V and 2 bases from J, with 15 bases between. Germline CDR1 MDHEN, CDR2 SYDVKM. This chain's CDR3 is CASKGGGPTYEQYF. The CDR3 DNA sequence: TGTGCCAGCAAAGGGGGAGGGCCGACCTACGAGCAGTACTTC.

The table lists this clone with a count of one. This chain joins TRBV7-3 and TRBJ1-3; D gene uncertain. There are 14 residues in the CDR3. V was shortened by 0 bases and J by 0 bases, with 3 bases between the two germline ends. CDR1 and CDR2 from the germline V gene are SGHTA and FQGTGA. The CDR3 nucleotides are TGTGCCAGCAGCTTAACTGGCTCTGGAAACACCATATATTTT. As protein: CASSLTGSGNTIYF.

The chain uses TRBV5-6 and TRBJ1-2; D not certain. CDR1 SGHDT and CDR2 YYEEEE come from the germline V gene. This CDR3 is 14 amino acids long. The V end lost 0 bases, the J end lost 6 bases, and 12 bases lay between the germline ends. CDR3 nucleotide sequence: TGTGCCAGCAGCTTGGCCTGGGGAATTAATGGCTACACCTTC. This encodes CASSLAWGINGYTF.